This T cell receptor beta chain was recovered during a study of blood T cell repertoires in COVID-19. V was trimmed by 3 bases and J by 3 bases, leaving 14 bases between them. There are 15 residues in the CDR3. CDR1 and CDR2 (germline): LGHNA, YSLEER. Those enrolled, adults aged roughly 18 to 90 years, came from fewer than 25 US areas. Methods used by the authors: Nucleated cell number was recorded as an estimate derived from reference gene primer amplification. Method: immunoSEQ multiplex PCR; TCRdb's copy keeps in-frame clones and lacks some. V and J calls plus clone size are reproduced from that table; the DNA served to infer D and trimming. Of approximately 220,000 clones in the sample, roughly 89% are singletons; the top ten hold approximately 2.4%.

Source material: PBMCs or T cells enriched from blood (not recorded which). The TCR originated in a woman in her twenties or thirties with acute COVID-19. J is TRBJ2-5 and V is TRBV4-3; possible D gene TRBD2, 6 bases. CDR3 nucleotides: TGCGCCAGCAGCCAGGTTGGACTACCAGAAGAGACCCAGTACTTC. Amino acids: CASSQVGLPEETQYF.